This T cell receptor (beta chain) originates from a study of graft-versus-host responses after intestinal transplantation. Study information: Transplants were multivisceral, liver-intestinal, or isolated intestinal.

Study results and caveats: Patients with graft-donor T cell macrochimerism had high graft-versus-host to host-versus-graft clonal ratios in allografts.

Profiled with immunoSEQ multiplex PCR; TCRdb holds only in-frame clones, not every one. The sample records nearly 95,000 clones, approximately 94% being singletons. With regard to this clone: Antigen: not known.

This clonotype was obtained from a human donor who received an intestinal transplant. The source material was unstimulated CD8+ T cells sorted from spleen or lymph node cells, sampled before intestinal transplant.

The CDR3 protein is CASSPLGGDTDTQYF. In DNA, the CDR3 is TGCGCCAGCAGTCCCCTCGGGGGGGACACAGATACGCAGTATTTT. The V and J genes are TRBV5-1 and TRBJ2-3; 8 nucleotides line up with TRBD2. The CDR3 consists of 15 residues. From germline, CDR1 is SGHRS and CDR2 YFSETQ. The junction had 7 bases not matched to a gene; V was cut back by 5 bases and J by 2 bases.